This T cell receptor beta chain was captured by sequencing in a study of tumor-infiltrating lymphocytes in glioblastoma multiforme. Findings and caveats of the study: Functional subtype sorting of these T cells was not performed.

TCRB libraries came from RNA via three nested multiplex PCR rounds. MiXCR was run by TCRdb on the multiplex PCR reads, yielding one entry per CDR3 protein. The sample carries about 19,000 distinct CDR3 sequences, just under 70% recorded once. Germline V gives CDR1 DFQATT, CDR2 SNEGSKA (reference sequence). CDR3 length equals 15 residues. Turning to this clonotype: The antigen is not known. The junction departs from germline at one end; a sequencing error may be responsible.

This chain connects TRBV20-1 to TRBJ2-3; D not certain. Material for sequencing was peripheral blood. This TCR was sampled from a male donor with glioblastoma. In nucleotides, the CDR3 is TGCAATGCTAGACCCCCGGACGGCCTTGTGGATAAGCAGTATTTT. Encoded protein: CNARPPDGLVDKQYF.